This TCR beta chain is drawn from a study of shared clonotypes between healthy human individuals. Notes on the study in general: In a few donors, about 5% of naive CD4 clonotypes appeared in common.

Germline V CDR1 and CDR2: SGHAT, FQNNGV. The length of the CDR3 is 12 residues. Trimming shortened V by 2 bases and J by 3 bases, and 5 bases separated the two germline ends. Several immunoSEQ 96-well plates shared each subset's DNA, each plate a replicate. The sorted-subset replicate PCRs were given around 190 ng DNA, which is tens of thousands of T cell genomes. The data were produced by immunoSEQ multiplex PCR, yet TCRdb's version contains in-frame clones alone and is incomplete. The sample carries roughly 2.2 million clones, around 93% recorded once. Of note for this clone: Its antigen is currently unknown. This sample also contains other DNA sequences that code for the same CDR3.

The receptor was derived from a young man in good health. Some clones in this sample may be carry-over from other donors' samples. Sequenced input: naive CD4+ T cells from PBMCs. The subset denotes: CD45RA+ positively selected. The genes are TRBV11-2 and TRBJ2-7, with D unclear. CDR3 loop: CASSLLGYEQYF. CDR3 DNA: TGTGCCAGCAGCTTATTAGGCTACGAGCAGTACTTC.